A selection of T cell receptor beta chains follows, all from one sample in a study of cytomegalovirus exposure and HLA in healthy donors. Method: immunoSEQ multiplex PCR; TCRdb's copy keeps in-frame clones and lacks some. This table has around 100,000 clones, under 80% appearing once. The sequenced sample consisted of PBMCs. The receptors originated from a woman in her thirties or forties in good health and CMV-seropositive. CDR3s include the opening cysteine and the closing phenylalanine or tryptophan. The order of the fields is clone size, D gene, V gene, J gene, CDR3 DNA, CDR3 protein. The D gene is left open where the match is weak. The size entry is marked missing in some rows and otherwise reads once, few, many or a size class.

>.|TRBD1|TRBV15|TRBJ1-1
TGTGCCACCAGCTACCACAGGGGAACTGAAGCTTTCTTT
CATSYHRGTEAFF
>.|TRBD1|TRBV5-5|TRBJ1-6
TGTGCCAGCACCCCCCGCCGTGGACAGGGAAATTCACCCCTCCACTTT
CASTPRRGQGNSPLHF
>few|.|TRBV6-5|TRBJ1-1
TGTGCCAGCAGTCTATCTAACGAGAACACTGAAGCTTTCTTT
CASSLSNENTEAFF
>.|TRBD1|TRBV4-1|TRBJ2-2
TGCGCCAGCAGCCATAGTTTGACAGGGGACACCGGGGAGCTGTTTTTT
CASSHSLTGDTGELFF
>.|TRBD1|TRBV4-1|TRBJ1-6
TGCGCCAGCAGCCAAGTGGGACAGCTCCACTTT
CASSQVGQLHF
>few|TRBD2|TRBV19|TRBJ2-2
TGTGCCAGTAGTCTATTCCGGGGGGGCGATTTCACCGGGGAGCTGTTTTTT
CASSLFRGGDFTGELFF
>once|.|TRBV4-3|TRBJ1-1
TGCGCCAGCAGCCCCACACCGGGGATCACTGAAGCTTTCTTT
CASSPTPGITEAFF
>.|.|TRBV19|TRBJ1-3
TGTGCCAGTAGTTTACATTGGGCCTCTGGAAACACCATATATTTT
CASSLHWASGNTIYF
>once|TRBD2|TRBV5-1|TRBJ2-1
TGCGCCAGCAGCTTCCGGGCTAGCGGGAGCTACAATGAGCAGTTCTTC
CASSFRASGSYNEQFF
>.|.|TRBV19|TRBJ1-1
TGTGCCAGTAGTATTAGAAAGCAGAACACTGAAGCTTTCTTT
CASSIRKQNTEAFF